Below, 21 T cell receptor beta chains from the same sample are listed, as sequenced in a study of CD8 T cells in ankylosing spondylitis. Via MiXCR, TCRdb re-called the 5' RACE reads, giving one row per CDR3 protein. The table lists about 140,000 distinct CDR3 sequences, approximately 32% of them singletons, with around 6% in the top ten. Input material: synovial fluid, either unsorted or a sorted T cell fraction (not recorded which). The origin of the receptors is a male donor with ankylosing spondylitis.

The genes are TRBV19 and TRBJ2-3, with D hard to call. In germline, CDR1 is LNHDA, CDR2 SQIVND (reference sequence). The CDR3 spans 13 residues. V shed 8 bases and J shed 2 bases, with 11 bases lying between them. CDR3 region: CASSVAHTDTQYF. In nucleotides, the CDR3 is TGTGCCAGTTCGGTGGCACACACAGATACGCAGTATTTT.

In its sample, this clonotype was seen a few times. The chain is built from TRBV12-3 or TRBV12-4 and TRBJ2-7; TRBD2 matches 7 bases. After removal of 5 bases from V and 6 bases from J, the junction contained 4 bases not matched to a gene. The CDR3 length is 12 residues. CDR3 nucleotide sequence: TGTGCCAGCAGTCTCGGACTAGGCGAGCAGTACTTC. Translating gives CASSLGLGEQYF.

This clonotype was picked up many times. The chain has TRBV2 and TRBJ2-1; perhaps D is TRBD1 or TRBD2 (5 bases each). CDR1 is SNHLY, CDR2 FYNNEI, per germline. V lost 3 bases to trimming and J lost 6 bases, with 33 bases between them. This CDR3 spans 21 amino acids. CDR3 protein: CASSEPHIRGRLETGPNEQFF. The CDR3, as DNA: TGTGCCAGCAGTGAGCCACATATTAGGGGACGTTTAGAGACCGGCCCCAATGAGCAGTTCTTC.

V is TRBV15 and J is TRBJ1-6, with D perhaps matching TRBD1 (5 bases). The CDR3 loop spans 13 amino acids. Germline V CDR1 and CDR2: LNHNV, YYDKDF (reference sequence). V lost 2 bases to trimming and J lost 10 bases, with 9 bases between them. The CDR3 DNA reads as TGTGCCACCAGCAGATTCAGGGAATCACCCCTCCACTTT. This translates into CATSRFRESPLHF. The complete variable domain, with remaining parts taken from reference TRBV15 and TRBJ1-6, reads DAMVIQNPRYQVTQFGKPVTLSCSQTLNHNVMYWYQQKSSQAPKLLFHYYDKDFNNEADTPDNFQSRRPNTSFCFLDIRSPGLGDTAMYLCATSRFRESPLHFGNGTRLTVT.

The chain couples TRBV2 to TRBJ1-5; D is ambiguous. CDR1 is SNHLY, CDR2 FYNNEI, per germline. V lost 6 bases, J lost 6 bases, and 9 bases lay in between. The CDR3 length is 12 residues. The DNA of the CDR3 is TGTGCCAGCAGCCTGGGGAGTCAGCCCCAGCATTTT. This encodes CASSLGSQPQHF.

The CDR3 spells CASSLDVGEEFF. Here the CDR3 DNA reads TGTGCCAGCAGCTTAGACGTAGGGGAGGAGTTCTTC. This chain links TRBV7-9 with TRBJ2-1; weak D call: TRBD2 (6 bases). This CDR3 comprises 12 residues. Germline values: CDR1 SEHNR, CDR2 FQNEAQ (reference sequence). The germline V and J ends were trimmed by 1 base and 14 bases, with 12 bases remaining between them.

This clonotype was found many times. V gene TRBV18 combines with J gene TRBJ2-7, with TRBD1 as a possible D gene (6 bases). CDR1 and CDR2 from the germline V gene are KGHSH and LQKENI. Between the trimmed V and J ends, which lost 3 bases and 3 bases, there was a span of 12 bases. This CDR3 region has 14 residues. In DNA, the CDR3 is TGTGCCAGCTCACCTACACTGGACAGCTACGAGCAGTACTTC. Protein sequence: CASSPTLDSYEQYF.

The chain uses TRBV20-1 and TRBJ2-6, with 10 positions matching TRBD1. Germline V lookup: CDR1 DFQATT, CDR2 SNEGSKA (reference sequence). CDR3 length: 18 residues. J gave up 4 bases and V 3 bases, and 12 bases lay outside the gene matches. The CDR3 DNA reads as TGCAGTGCTAGGGCTATGGGACAGGGGCTGGGAGGGGCCAACGTCCTGACTTTC. Translation: CSARAMGQGLGGANVLTF.

The chain combines TRBV6-1 with TRBJ2-1, with 7 bases aligning to TRBD2. This CDR3 has 14 amino acids. Losses at the gene ends were 5 bases for V and 2 bases for J; bases not matched to a gene: 3. Germline-derived CDR1 and CDR2 are MNHNS and SASEGT. The DNA for the CDR3 is TGTGCCAGCAGTAGGGCGGGGGCCTACAATGAGCAGTTCTTC. It translates to CASSRAGAYNEQFF.

The chain is built from TRBV20-1 and TRBJ2-1, with 14 bases that match TRBD2. J was trimmed by 16 bases and V by 0 bases; bases with no gene match: 11. The CDR3 is made up of 15 amino acids. Per germline, CDR1 DFQATT and CDR2 SNEGSKA (reference sequence). The CDR3 DNA follows: TGCAGTGCTAGAGATAGGGGACTAGCGGGAGCTGAGCGTTTCTTC. Translated, it gives CSARDRGLAGAERFF.

The chain is built from TRBV12-5 and TRBJ1-1; D is possibly TRBD1 (5 bases). The V gene lost 4 bases and the J gene lost 3 bases, with 12 bases spanning the gap. The CDR3 contains 14 residues. The V gene's germline CDR1 is LGHNT and CDR2 FRNRAP. The chain's CDR3 is CASGSDDRYTEAFF. CDR3 DNA: TGTGCTAGTGGTTCGGATGACAGATACACTGAAGCTTTCTTT.

By share, this clonotype counts as medium-sized. CDR3 nucleotide sequence: TGTGCCAGCAGTTTACGGCTAGCGGGGGGCTTTTACAATGAGCAGTTCTTC. Translating gives CASSLRLAGGFYNEQFF. V gene TRBV12-3 or TRBV12-4 combines with J gene TRBJ2-1, with 11 bases fitting TRBD2. The CDR3 has 17 amino acids. J lost 4 bases, V lost 2 bases, and 7 bases had no gene match.

This clonotype appeared a single time. The rearrangement joins TRBV4-2 to TRBJ2-1; the D is unclear. Germline CDR1 and CDR2: LGHNA and YNFKEQ. The CDR3 totals 15 residues. Trimming removed 0 bases at V and 4 bases at J, with 10 bases between. The chain's CDR3 is CASSQDLSFYNEQFF. The CDR3 DNA is TGTGCCAGCAGCCAAGATTTGTCCTTTTACAATGAGCAGTTCTTC.

Concerning this clonotype: The conserved closing phenylalanine or tryptophan is absent in this CDR3, likely reflecting a read error. V is TRBV29-1 and J is TRBJ2-3, with 8 nucleotides matching TRBD2. V was pared by 5 bases and J by 6 bases, with 10 bases of the junction left unmatched. This CDR3 spans 14 amino acids. Looked up from germline, CDR1 is SQVTM and CDR2 is ANQGSEA. CDR3 in amino acids: CSVIFGGRSDTQYS. CDR3 in DNA: TGCAGCGTTATCTTTGGCGGGAGGTCTGATACGCAGTATTCT.

The V gene is TRBV20-1, the J gene TRBJ1-6, with D possibly TRBD1 on 5 matching bases. The CDR3 loop spans 13 amino acids. CDR1 DFQATT and CDR2 SNEGSKA come from the germline V gene (reference sequence). Trimming took off 3 bases at V and 13 bases at J, with 16 bases between the two ends. The CDR3 sequence is CSARGPAVTPLHF. In DNA form, the CDR3 reads TGCAGTGCTAGGGGGCCGGCGGTTACCCCCCTCCACTTT.

CDR3 sequence (DNA): TGTGCCAGCAGTTCCCAAGACAGGCCGGCAATGGAGACCCAGTACTTC. This translates into CASSSQDRPAMETQYF. The chain carries TRBV28 and TRBJ2-5; maybe TRBD1 (6 bases). Germline loops: CDR1 MDHEN, CDR2 SYDVKM. The CDR3 totals 16 residues. Trimming left V 4 bases short and J 5 bases short, with 20 bases between.

In this sample, this clonotype turned up a few times. The V gene is TRBV6-2 or TRBV6-3, the J gene TRBJ1-4; D gene unclear. Germline values: CDR1 MNHEY, CDR2 SVGEGT. The V end lost 2 bases, the J end lost 8 bases, and 6 bases lay between the germline ends. The length of the CDR3 is 12 residues. CDR3 in amino acids: CASSYPEEKLFF. The CDR3 coding sequence is TGTGCCAGCAGTTACCCAGAAGAAAAACTGTTTTTT.

The V call is TRBV28, the J call TRBJ2-4; D uncertain. Per the germline V gene, CDR1 is MDHEN and CDR2 is SYDVKM. The CDR3 has 16 residues. The V and J ends lost 6 bases and 0 bases respectively, with 15 bases between them. The CDR3 sequence: CASRSLDDIAKNIQYF. CDR3 in DNA: TGTGCCAGCAGGTCGCTTGACGACATAGCCAAAAACATTCAGTACTTC.

This clonotype was observed a handful of times. The V gene is TRBV5-6, the J gene TRBJ1-1, with a tentative D call TRBD1 (6 bases). The CDR3 contains 17 residues. V dropped 5 bases and J dropped 5 bases, with 25 bases sitting between them. Germline V lookup: CDR1 SGHDT, CDR2 YYEEEE. The CDR3 nucleotides read TGTGCCAGCAGAGCGGGCGCAGGGGCTTACTGGGCGACTGAAGCTTTCTTT. Amino acids: CASRAGAGAYWATEAFF.

The table lists this clonotype with many counts. The chain links TRBV6-2 or TRBV6-3 to TRBJ2-5, with D maybe TRBD2 (6 bases). This CDR3 contains 14 residues. Trimming stripped 5 bases from V and 0 bases from J, with 10 bases between. Germline CDR1 is MNHEY and CDR2 is SVGEGT. The CDR3 loop is CASSPRDYQETQYF. The DNA of the CDR3 is TGTGCCAGCAGTCCCCGGGACTACCAAGAGACCCAGTACTTC.

This clonotype was seen just once. The chain joins TRBV20-1 to TRBJ1-4; D remains unclear. Per the germline V gene, CDR1 is DFQATT and CDR2 is SNEGSKA (reference sequence). V was trimmed by 5 bases and J by 7 bases, leaving 14 bases between them. The CDR3 extends over 13 amino acids. The CDR3 nucleotides are TGCAGTGCTCTTGGGCCGGGAGGTGAAAAACTGTTTTTT. Translating it yields CSALGPGGEKLFF.